This record covers a single T cell receptor (beta chain). The specificity of this receptor is unknown. No base quality information exists; no much larger clone differs at one position. All donors were healthy Caucasians. This sample is drawn from a study of identical twins (dated by TCRdb to the mid-2010s). In terms of the full investigation: To test whether fetal clonotypes persist, the study used deep sequencing on TCR alpha and beta repertoires from monozygotic twins, unrelated adults of various ages, and cord blood. Replicate twin experiments were performed at different times using different library preparation protocols to rule out contamination. What the research found in general, with its limitations: Because the same donors could not be followed over many years, the conclusions relied on cross-sectional statistical analysis. The excess sharing between twins in beta out-of-frame sequences was weaker because fewer shared sequences reduced the signal-to-noise ratio. In monozygotic twins, out-of-frame TCR alpha sharing was systematically underestimated by recombination models, although the models agreed with sharing between unrelated individuals. Zero-insertion analyses could be partly confounded by invariant T cells such as MAIT and iNKT, though diverse VJ usage argued against such confounding for most clonotypes. Out-of-frame TCR alpha sequences shared between twins showed an excess of low generation-probability sequences compared with coincidental sharing between unrelated individuals. Abundant cord blood beta clonotypes carried fewer insertions; young adult naive repertoires showed a weaker similar trend, while memory repertoires showed none.

At the junction V is shortened by 6 bases and J by 14 bases; bases outside the gene matches: 9. Inclusive of the bounding cysteine and phenylalanine, the CDR3 is 11 residues long. The CDR3 DNA has 33 bases and is translated from base 1. Taken from the germline V gene (reference sequence), the CDR1 and CDR2 loops are DFQATT and SNEGSKA. The method behind the library was 5' RACE. These reads were obtained on an Illumina HiSeq 2000. Template switching added a universal primer binding site, and the final cDNA carried a unique molecular identifier that allowed TCR cDNA molecules to be counted accurately. Specific primers in the conserved constant-segment region were used to synthesize first-strand cDNA for TCR alpha and beta chains. Each cDNA library was double barcoded, with a SMART-Mk sample barcode plus Illumina barcodes, to control for contamination. TruSeq adapter sequences along with Illumina sample barcodes were introduced in two successive PCR steps. TCR alpha and beta cDNA libraries were sequenced on the Illumina HiSeq platform with custom primers. As for how the authors treated the data: Unique molecular identifiers were extracted from raw reads with MiGEC, and CDR3 positions were determined with MiXCR. Recombination models were inferred per individual with the repgenHMM and IGoR tools using an EM algorithm. Shared clonotypes were analyzed with the tcR package in R, and sharing was normalized by the product of cloneset sizes. To study raw recombination without the effects of thymic and clonal selection, out-of-frame nonproductive sequences were analyzed. Using fastp at Q25 and MiXCR, TCRdb reprocessed the public reads and kept productive beta chains. CDR3 protein sequences are deduplicated, and each keeps its most common genes and DNA. TCRdb's processing, not the study's, gives the V and J calls here. This sample has some 1,600,000 distinct CDR3 sequences in its table, and 25% to 35% of those were observed once. The ten biggest clones cover 0.25% to 0.3% of the sample.

In this chain, TRBV20-1 is recombined with TRBJ2-1; 8 of the junction bases match TRBD2. The sequence was obtained from a newborn girl in good health. Material for sequencing was cord blood. The DNA is as follows: TGCAGTGCCCGCGAGCGGGAGTTAAAGTTCTTC. This gives the protein CSARERELKFF.